The next 23 T cell receptor beta chains were all read from a single sample in a study of blood T cell repertoires in COVID-19. Profiling relied on immunoSEQ multiplex PCR, and the TCRdb table lists in-frame clones only, not all of them. This repertoire shows a few hundred thousand clones, roughly 86% found once; its top ten account for about 0.7%. Source material: peripheral blood. The source is a human donor in a cohort sampled during active COVID-19.

This chain links TRBV6-5 with TRBJ1-6, with TRBD1 matching 7 bases. V lost 8 bases to trimming and J lost 6 bases; unmatched junction nucleotides: 1. The CDR3 is made up of 12 amino acids. Germline-derived CDR1 and CDR2 are MNHEY and SVGAGI. CDR3 nucleotides: TGTGCCAGCGGGGACAGTAATTCACCCCTCCACTTT. The encoded protein is CASGDSNSPLHF.

This clone was counted once. This sequence joins TRBV6-5 and TRBJ2-7; D remains ambiguous. Trimming shortened V by 6 bases and J by 4 bases, and 10 bases separated the two germline ends. Germline CDR1 and CDR2: MNHEY and SVGAGI. The CDR3 runs to 12 residues. Here the CDR3 reads CASRPGFYEQYF. CDR3 coding DNA: TGTGCCAGCAGACCAGGTTTTTACGAGCAGTACTTC.

To note about this clone: One end of the junction fails to match germline, which may point to a read error. This chain joins TRBV6-1 and TRBJ1-1; 7 nucleotides match TRBD1. Germline CDR1 is MNHNS and CDR2 is SASEGT. The CDR3 length is 14 residues. The DNA of the CDR3 is TGTGCCAGCAGAGAAGGGACAGTGAACACTGAAGCTTTCTTT. It translates to CASREGTVNTEAFF.

This chain uses TRBV7-9 with TRBJ2-5; 16 positions match TRBD2. The germline CDR1 and CDR2 sequences are SEHNR and FQNEAQ (reference sequence). After removal of 3 bases from V and 5 bases from J, the junction contained 3 bases not matched to a gene. CDR3 size: 16 residues. The CDR3 coding sequence is TGTGCCAGCAGCTTGGGACTAGCGGGGGGGCCGGAGACCCAGTACTTC. This codes for CASSLGLAGGPETQYF.

The J gene is TRBJ2-7, the V gene TRBV9; TRBD2 matches 8 bases. V gave up 3 bases and J gave up 1 base; unmatched junction bases: 6. The CDR3 runs to 15 residues. Germline V lookup: CDR1 SGDLS, CDR2 YYNGEE. This chain's CDR3 is CASSGGAGGSYEQYF. In nucleotides, the CDR3 is TGTGCCAGCAGCGGAGGGGCGGGGGGATCCTACGAGCAGTACTTC.

A single count supports this clone. This sequence joins TRBV5-4 and TRBJ2-3, with a weak D call TRBD1 (6 bases). This CDR3 contains 16 residues. Trimming took off 4 bases at V and 2 bases at J, with 17 bases between the two ends. Per germline, CDR1 SGHNT and CDR2 YYREEE (reference sequence). The chain's CDR3 is CASSLGHQNPTDTQYF. The CDR3 region has the DNA TGTGCCAGCAGCCTGGGACATCAGAACCCCACAGATACGCAGTATTTT.

The chain is built from TRBV15 and TRBJ1-2; no clear D. CDR3 size: 15 residues. The V gene's germline CDR1 is LNHNV and CDR2 YYDKDF (reference sequence). Trimming left V 0 bases short and J 0 bases short, with 8 bases between. The CDR3 DNA is TGTGCCACCAGCAGAGATCAAACACCTAACTATGGCTACACCTTC. Translated: CATSRDQTPNYGYTF. Based on the CDR3 plus reference TRBV15 and TRBJ1-2, the full variable domain is DAMVIQNPRYQVTQFGKPVTLSCSQTLNHNVMYWYQQKSSQAPKLLFHYYDKDFNNEADTPDNFQSRRPNTSFCFLDIRSPGLGDTAMYLCATSRDQTPNYGYTFGSGTRLTVV.

This sequence joins TRBV27 and TRBJ1-2, with a weak D call TRBD1 (6 bases). The V end lost 7 bases, the J end lost 5 bases, and 8 bases lay between the germline ends. The CDR3 has 11 amino acids. Germline-derived CDR1 and CDR2 are MNHEY and SMNVEV (reference sequence). The CDR3 reads CASMDRYGYTF. Here the CDR3 DNA reads TGTGCCAGCATGGACAGATATGGCTACACCTTC.

In DNA form, the CDR3 reads TGTGCCAGCAGCGTAAGACAGGGACCCTACGAGCAGTACTTC. This encodes CASSVRQGPYEQYF. The chain employs TRBV9 and TRBJ2-7; TRBD1 agrees at 7 bases. Germline V gene sequence: CDR1 SGDLS, CDR2 YYNGEE. There are 14 residues in the CDR3. Trimming removed 1 base from V and 2 bases from J; junction bases left unmatched: 3. The complete variable domain, with remaining parts taken from reference TRBV9 and TRBJ2-7, reads DSGVTQTPKHLITATGQRVTLRCSPRSGDLSVYWYQQSLDQGLQFLIQYYNGEERAKGNILERFSAQQFPDLHSELNLSSLELGDSALYFCASSVRQGPYEQYFGPGTRLTVT.

The chain has TRBV7-9 and TRBJ2-7; perhaps TRBD1 as D (6 bases). Germline V gene data show CDR1 as SEHNR and CDR2 as FQNEAQ (reference sequence). The CDR3 contains 17 residues. The ends were cut back, 5 bases at V and 6 bases at J, with 26 bases in the middle. CDR3 DNA: TGTGCCAGCAGCAAAGCCCGTGGAGGACAGCTGATCGGCGAGCAGTACTTC. Its translation: CASSKARGGQLIGEQYF.

This chain joins TRBV6-2 or TRBV6-3 and TRBJ1-1, with D hard to call. The CDR3 extends over 14 amino acids. Per the germline V gene, CDR1 is MNHEY and CDR2 is SVGEGT. V gave up 5 bases and J gave up 1 base, with 11 bases separating them. CDR3 in DNA: TGTGCCAGCAGTCATAACACAGCGAACACTGAAGCTTTCTTT. This encodes CASSHNTANTEAFF.

The V call is TRBV6-2 or TRBV6-3, the J call TRBJ2-2; 9 bases map to TRBD2. This CDR3 has 13 amino acids. Germline CDR1 is MNHEY and CDR2 is SVGEGT. J lost 10 bases, V lost 4 bases, and 4 bases had no gene match. In DNA form, the CDR3 reads TGTGCCAGCAGTTTCGAGCGGGAGGTGGAGCTGTTTTTT. Protein: CASSFEREVELFF.

V is TRBV13 and J is TRBJ2-7; tentative D call: TRBD2 (5 bases). This CDR3 is 15 amino acids long. CDR1 and CDR2 (germline): PRHDT, FYEKMQ (reference sequence). The ends were cut back, 2 bases at V and 2 bases at J, with 13 bases in the middle. The CDR3 bases are TGTGCCAGCAGCTTAATAGCTCGGGAACCCTACGAGCAGTACTTC. This codes for CASSLIAREPYEQYF.

The V and J genes are TRBV19 and TRBJ2-1, with D possibly matching TRBD2 (6 bases). The CDR3 consists of 17 residues. Trimming shortened V by 7 bases and J by 8 bases, and 27 bases separated the two germline ends. Germline CDR1 is LNHDA and CDR2 is SQIVND (reference sequence). The CDR3 region has the DNA TGTGCCAGTAATTCGGGCAGGCCAGGGAGGTCGGTGTATGAGCAGTTCTTC. Translated, it gives CASNSGRPGRSVYEQFF.

The chain joins TRBV4-2 to TRBJ1-1; 9 nucleotides align to TRBD1. The J segment lost 4 bases and the V segment lost 8 bases, leaving 8 bases of the junction unmatched. CDR3 length: 14 amino acids. The germline V gene has CDR1 LGHNA and CDR2 YNFKEQ. The chain's CDR3 is CASGSPTGGTEAFF. CDR3 bases: TGTGCCAGCGGCTCACCGACAGGGGGCACTGAAGCTTTCTTT.

This chain uses TRBV4-1 with TRBJ2-3, with 8 bases matching TRBD1. V was pared by 0 bases and J by 4 bases, with 9 bases of the junction left unmatched. The CDR3 totals 17 residues. From germline, CDR1 is MGHRA and CDR2 YSYEKL. CDR3 sequence reads: CASSQDAPWDRSDTQYF. CDR3 nucleotide sequence: TGCGCCAGCAGCCAAGACGCACCATGGGACAGGTCAGATACGCAGTATTTT.

The chain couples TRBV4-1 to TRBJ1-1; 9 nucleotides agree with TRBD1. Germline V gene data show CDR1 as MGHRA and CDR2 as YSYEKL. J gave up 4 bases and V 0 bases, and 12 bases lay outside the gene matches. This CDR3 has 18 residues. This CDR3 is CASSQEGDRASVGTEAFF. In nucleotides, the CDR3 is TGCGCCAGCAGCCAAGAAGGGGACAGGGCTTCGGTTGGCACTGAAGCTTTCTTT.

CDR3 amino acids: CASSSSSISGNTIYF. CDR3 nucleotide sequence: TGTGCCAGCAGTTCGAGCTCGATCTCTGGAAACACCATATATTTT. The J gene is TRBJ1-3, the V gene TRBV27; D is uncertain. This CDR3 is built from 15 residues. The germline CDR1 and CDR2 sequences are MNHEY and SMNVEV (reference sequence). Trimming took 4 bases from V and 0 from J, leaving 10 bases between them.

Only a few counts were recorded for this clone. The chain uses TRBV11-3 and TRBJ1-2; D is undetermined. CDR3 length: 16 residues. From germline, CDR1 is SGHNT and CDR2 YENEEA. Trimming left V 5 bases short and J 4 bases short, with 20 bases between. Written as DNA, the CDR3 is TGTGCCAGCAGCACCCAGGTAACTAGGTCCCTCTATGGCTACACCTTC. Its translation: CASSTQVTRSLYGYTF.

The rearrangement joins TRBV10-1 to TRBJ2-7, with 10 bases identical to TRBD2. V lost 8 bases, J lost 0 bases, and 16 bases stayed unmatched. Per the germline V gene, CDR1 is WNHNN and CDR2 is SYGVQD (reference sequence). This CDR3 has 18 residues. The CDR3, as DNA: TGCGCCAGCTCCCCTGTGATAGCGGGGGGCCATAGCTCCTACGAGCAGTACTTC. Its translation is CASSPVIAGGHSSYEQYF.

The chain recombines TRBV29-1 with TRBJ1-1, with TRBD1 as a possible D gene (6 bases). Germline V gene lookup returns CDR1 SQVTM and CDR2 ANQGSEA. This CDR3 contains 12 residues. The V gene lost 5 bases and the J gene lost 4 bases, with 11 bases spanning the gap. The CDR3 spells CSVPLGATEAFF. DNA for the CDR3: TGCAGCGTTCCATTGGGGGCCACTGAAGCTTTCTTT. Variable domain in full (rest from reference TRBV29-1 and TRBJ1-1): SAVISQKPSRDICQRGTSLTIQCQVDSQVTMMFWYRQQPGQSLTLIATANQGSEATYESGFVIDKFPISRPNLTFSTLTVSNMSPEDSSIYLCSVPLGATEAFFGQGTRLTVV.

This clone was detected only a few times. V gene TRBV9 combines with J gene TRBJ2-7; unclear D gene. The germline gives CDR1 SGDLS, CDR2 YYNGEE. CDR3 length equals 15 residues. Trimming left V 0 bases short and J 0 bases short, with 10 bases between. CDR3 loop: CASSVGNSHSYEQYF. The CDR3 nucleotides are TGTGCCAGCAGCGTAGGTAACTCGCACTCCTACGAGCAGTACTTC.

The rearrangement uses TRBV6-6 and TRBJ2-7, with 14 positions matching TRBD2. There are 15 residues in the CDR3. Germline V gene lookup returns CDR1 MNHNY and CDR2 SVGAGI (reference sequence). V lost 6 bases to trimming and J lost 6 bases; unmatched junction nucleotides: 7. The CDR3 region has the DNA TGTGCCAGCAGCCCATGGGGACTAGCGGGAGCCGAGCAGTACTTC. This gives the protein CASSPWGLAGAEQYF.